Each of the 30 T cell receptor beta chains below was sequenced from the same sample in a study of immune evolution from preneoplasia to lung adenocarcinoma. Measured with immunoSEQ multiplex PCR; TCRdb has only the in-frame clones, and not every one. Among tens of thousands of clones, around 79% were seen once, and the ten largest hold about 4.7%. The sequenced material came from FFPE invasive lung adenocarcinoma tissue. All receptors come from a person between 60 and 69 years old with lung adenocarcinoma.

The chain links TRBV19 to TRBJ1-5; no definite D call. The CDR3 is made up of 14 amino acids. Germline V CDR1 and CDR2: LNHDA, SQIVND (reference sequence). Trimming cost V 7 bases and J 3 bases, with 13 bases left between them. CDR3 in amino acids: CASMSWLDNQPQHF. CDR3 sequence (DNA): TGTGCCAGTATGAGCTGGCTGGACAATCAGCCCCAGCATTTT.

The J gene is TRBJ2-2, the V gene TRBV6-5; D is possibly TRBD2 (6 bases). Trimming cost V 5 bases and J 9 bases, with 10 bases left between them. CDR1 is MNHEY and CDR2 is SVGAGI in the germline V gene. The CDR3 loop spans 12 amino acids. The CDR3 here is CASSRGNRELFF. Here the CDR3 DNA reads TGTGCCAGCAGTCGGGGGAACCGGGAGCTGTTTTTT.

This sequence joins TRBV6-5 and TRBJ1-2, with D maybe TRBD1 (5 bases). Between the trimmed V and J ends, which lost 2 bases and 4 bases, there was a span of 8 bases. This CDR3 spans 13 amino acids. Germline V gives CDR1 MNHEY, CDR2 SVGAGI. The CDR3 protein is CASSYADSYGYTF. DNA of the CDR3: TGTGCCAGCAGTTACGCCGACAGCTATGGCTACACCTTC.

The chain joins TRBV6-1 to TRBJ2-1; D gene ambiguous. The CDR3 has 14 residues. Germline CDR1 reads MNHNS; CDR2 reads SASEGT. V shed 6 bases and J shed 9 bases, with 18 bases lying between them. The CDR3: CASRGTHNIFEQFF. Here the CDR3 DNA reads TGTGCCAGCAGAGGAACCCACAACATTTTTGAGCAGTTCTTC.

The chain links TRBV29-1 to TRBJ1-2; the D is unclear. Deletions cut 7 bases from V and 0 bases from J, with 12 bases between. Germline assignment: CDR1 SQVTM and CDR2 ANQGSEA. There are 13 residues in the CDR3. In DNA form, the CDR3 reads TGCAGCGCCCGACGGATAGCTAACTATGGCTACACCTTC. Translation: CSARRIANYGYTF.

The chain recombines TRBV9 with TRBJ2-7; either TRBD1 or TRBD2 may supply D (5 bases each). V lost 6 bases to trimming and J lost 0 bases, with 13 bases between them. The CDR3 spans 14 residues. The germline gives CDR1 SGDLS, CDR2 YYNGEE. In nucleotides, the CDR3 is TGTGCCAGCAACCGGGACGCAAACTCCTACGAGCAGTACTTC. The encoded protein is CASNRDANSYEQYF. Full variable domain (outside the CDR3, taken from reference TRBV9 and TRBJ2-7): DSGVTQTPKHLITATGQRVTLRCSPRSGDLSVYWYQQSLDQGLQFLIQYYNGEERAKGNILERFSAQQFPDLHSELNLSSLELGDSALYFCASNRDANSYEQYFGPGTRLTVT.

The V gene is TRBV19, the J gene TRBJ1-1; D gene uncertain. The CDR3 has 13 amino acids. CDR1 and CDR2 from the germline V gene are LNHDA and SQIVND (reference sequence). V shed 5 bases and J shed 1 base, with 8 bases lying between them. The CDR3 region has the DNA TGTGCCAGTAGTGCACAGAGGAACACTGAAGCTTTCTTT. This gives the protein CASSAQRNTEAFF.

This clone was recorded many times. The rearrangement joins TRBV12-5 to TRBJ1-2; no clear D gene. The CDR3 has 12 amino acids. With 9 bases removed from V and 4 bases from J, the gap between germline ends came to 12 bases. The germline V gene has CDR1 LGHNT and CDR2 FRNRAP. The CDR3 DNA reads TGTGCTAGCTCGGGAGCAGGCTATGGCTACACCTTC. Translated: CASSGAGYGYTF.

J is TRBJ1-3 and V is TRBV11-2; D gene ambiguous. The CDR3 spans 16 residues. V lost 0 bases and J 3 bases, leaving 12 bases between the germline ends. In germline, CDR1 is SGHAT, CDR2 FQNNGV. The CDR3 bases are TGTGCCAGCAGCTTAGATCTGGGAAAAGGTGGAAACACCATATATTTT. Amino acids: CASSLDLGKGGNTIYF.

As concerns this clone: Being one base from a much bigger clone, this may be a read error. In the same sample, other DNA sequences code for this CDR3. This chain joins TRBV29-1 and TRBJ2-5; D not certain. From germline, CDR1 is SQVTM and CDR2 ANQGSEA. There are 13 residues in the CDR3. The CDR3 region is CSGGLGQQETQYF. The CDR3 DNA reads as TGCAGCGGCGGTTTAGGGCAACAAGAGACCCAATACTTC.

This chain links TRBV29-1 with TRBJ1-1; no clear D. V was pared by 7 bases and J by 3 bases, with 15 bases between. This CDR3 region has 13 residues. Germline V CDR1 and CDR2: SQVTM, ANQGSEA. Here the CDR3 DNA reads TGCAGCGCCGGAGGGCCGGTGGACACTGAAGCTTTCTTT. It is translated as CSAGGPVDTEAFF.

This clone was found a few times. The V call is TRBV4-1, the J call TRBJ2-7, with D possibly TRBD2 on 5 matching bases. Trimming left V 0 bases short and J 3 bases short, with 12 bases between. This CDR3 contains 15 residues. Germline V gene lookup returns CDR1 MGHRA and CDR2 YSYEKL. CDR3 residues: CASSQDYRGFYEQYF. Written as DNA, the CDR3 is TGCGCCAGCAGCCAAGATTACCGGGGTTTCTACGAGCAGTACTTC.

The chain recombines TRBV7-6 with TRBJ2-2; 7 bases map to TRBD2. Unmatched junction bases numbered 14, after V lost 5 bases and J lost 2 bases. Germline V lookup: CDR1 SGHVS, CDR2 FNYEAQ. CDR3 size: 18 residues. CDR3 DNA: TGTGCCAGCAGCCCTAAACCCCTAGCGGCCCTAAACACCGGGGAGCTGTTTTTT. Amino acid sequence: CASSPKPLAALNTGELFF.

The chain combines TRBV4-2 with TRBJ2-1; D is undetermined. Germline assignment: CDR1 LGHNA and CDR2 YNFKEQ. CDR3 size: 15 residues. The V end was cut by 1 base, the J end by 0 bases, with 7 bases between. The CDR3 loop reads CASSQATDSYNEQFF. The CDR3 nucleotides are TGTGCCAGCAGCCAAGCTACAGACTCCTACAATGAGCAGTTCTTC.

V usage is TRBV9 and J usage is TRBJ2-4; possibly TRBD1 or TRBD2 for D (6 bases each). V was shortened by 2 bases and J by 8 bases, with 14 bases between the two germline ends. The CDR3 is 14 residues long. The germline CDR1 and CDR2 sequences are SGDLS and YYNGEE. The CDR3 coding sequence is TGTGCCAGCAGCGTGGCGGGACAAGCCGACATTCAGTACTTC. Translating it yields CASSVAGQADIQYF.

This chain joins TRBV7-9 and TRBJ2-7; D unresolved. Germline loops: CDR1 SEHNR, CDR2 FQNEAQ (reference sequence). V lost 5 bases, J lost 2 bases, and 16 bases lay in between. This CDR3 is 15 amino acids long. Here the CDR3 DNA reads TGTGCCAGCAGCCCCAACTGGGCACTTACCTACGAGCAGTACTTC. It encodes CASSPNWALTYEQYF.

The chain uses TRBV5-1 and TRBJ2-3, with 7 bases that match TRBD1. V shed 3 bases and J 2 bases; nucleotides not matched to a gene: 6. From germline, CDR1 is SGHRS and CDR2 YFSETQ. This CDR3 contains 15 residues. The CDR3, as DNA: TGCGCCAGCAGCTGGACAGGTTCTTACACAGATACGCAGTATTTT. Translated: CASSWTGSYTDTQYF.

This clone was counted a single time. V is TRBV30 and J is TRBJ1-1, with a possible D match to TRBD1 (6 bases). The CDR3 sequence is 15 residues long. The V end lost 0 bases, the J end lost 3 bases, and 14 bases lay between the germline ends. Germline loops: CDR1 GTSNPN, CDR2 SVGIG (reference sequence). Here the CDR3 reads CAWSVWGAGYTEAFF. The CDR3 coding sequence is TGTGCCTGGAGTGTATGGGGGGCTGGATACACTGAAGCTTTCTTT.

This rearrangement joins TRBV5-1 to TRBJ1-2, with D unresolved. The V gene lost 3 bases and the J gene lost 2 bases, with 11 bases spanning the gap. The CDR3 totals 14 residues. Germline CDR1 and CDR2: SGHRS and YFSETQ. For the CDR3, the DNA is TGCGCCAGCAGCTCCGGACTCAAAAACTATGGCTACACCTTC. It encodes CASSSGLKNYGYTF.

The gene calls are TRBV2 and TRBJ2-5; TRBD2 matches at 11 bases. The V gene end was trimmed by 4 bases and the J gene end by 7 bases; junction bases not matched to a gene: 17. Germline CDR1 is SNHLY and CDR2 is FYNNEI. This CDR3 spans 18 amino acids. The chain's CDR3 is CASSGDIRLAGPPVTQYF. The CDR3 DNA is TGTGCCAGCAGTGGAGACATAAGACTAGCGGGACCCCCAGTGACCCAGTACTTC. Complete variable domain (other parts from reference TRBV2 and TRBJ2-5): EPEVTQTPSHQVTQMGQEVILRCVPISNHLYFYWYRQILGQKVEFLVSFYNNEISEKSEIFDDQFSVERPDGSNFTLKIRSTKLEDSAMYFCASSGDIRLAGPPVTQYFGPGTRLLVL.

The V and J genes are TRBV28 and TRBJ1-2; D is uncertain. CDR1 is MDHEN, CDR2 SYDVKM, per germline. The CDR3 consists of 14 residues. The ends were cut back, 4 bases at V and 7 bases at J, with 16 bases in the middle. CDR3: CASSSTTSRGGYTF. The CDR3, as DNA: TGTGCCAGCAGTTCTACCACCTCGAGAGGTGGCTACACCTTC.

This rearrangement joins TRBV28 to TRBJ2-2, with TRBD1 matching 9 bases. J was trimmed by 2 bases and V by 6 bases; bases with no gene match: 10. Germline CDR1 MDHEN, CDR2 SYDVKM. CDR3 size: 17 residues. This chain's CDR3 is CASRHTGGGGNTGELFF. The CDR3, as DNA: TGTGCCAGCAGACACACAGGGGGCGGAGGAAACACCGGGGAGCTGTTTTTT.

CDR3 DNA sequence: TGTGCCAGCAGCCCTAATCAGTACGAGCAGTACTTC. Its translation: CASSPNQYEQYF. The chain is built from TRBV6-6 and TRBJ2-7; no definite D call. Trimming shortened V by 6 bases and J by 4 bases, and 10 bases separated the two germline ends. Germline V gene lookup returns CDR1 MNHNY and CDR2 SVGAGI (reference sequence). This CDR3 is 12 amino acids long.

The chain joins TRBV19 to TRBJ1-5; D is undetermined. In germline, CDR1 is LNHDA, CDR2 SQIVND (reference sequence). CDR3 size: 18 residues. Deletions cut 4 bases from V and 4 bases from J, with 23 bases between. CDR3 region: CASSTHLGASRKNQPQHF. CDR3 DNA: TGTGCCAGTAGTACCCACTTGGGTGCCTCTCGGAAGAATCAGCCCCAGCATTTT.

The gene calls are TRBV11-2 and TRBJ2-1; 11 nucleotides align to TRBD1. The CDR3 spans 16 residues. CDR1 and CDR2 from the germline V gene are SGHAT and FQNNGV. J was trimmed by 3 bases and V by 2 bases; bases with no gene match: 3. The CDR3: CASSLLGTGGYNEQFF. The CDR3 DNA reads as TGTGCCAGCAGCTTATTAGGGACAGGGGGCTACAATGAGCAGTTCTTC.

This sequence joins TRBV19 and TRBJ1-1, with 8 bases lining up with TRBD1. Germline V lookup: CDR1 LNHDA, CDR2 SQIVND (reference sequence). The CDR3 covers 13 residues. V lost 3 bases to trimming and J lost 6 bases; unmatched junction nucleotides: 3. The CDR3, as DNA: TGTGCCAGTAGTATCGCACAGGGGGCTGAAGCTTTCTTT. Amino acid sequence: CASSIAQGAEAFF.

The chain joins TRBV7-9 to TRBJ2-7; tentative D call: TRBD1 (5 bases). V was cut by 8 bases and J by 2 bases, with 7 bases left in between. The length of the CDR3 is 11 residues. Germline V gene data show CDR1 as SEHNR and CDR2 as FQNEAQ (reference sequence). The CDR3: CASVGAYEQYF. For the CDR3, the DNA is TGTGCCAGCGTAGGGGCCTACGAGCAGTACTTC.

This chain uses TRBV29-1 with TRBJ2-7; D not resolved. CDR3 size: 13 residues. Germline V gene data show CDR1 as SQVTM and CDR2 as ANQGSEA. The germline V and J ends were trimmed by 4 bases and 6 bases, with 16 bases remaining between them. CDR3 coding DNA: TGCAGCGTTGCCACCCAAGGATATTCCGAGCAGTACTTC. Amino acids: CSVATQGYSEQYF.

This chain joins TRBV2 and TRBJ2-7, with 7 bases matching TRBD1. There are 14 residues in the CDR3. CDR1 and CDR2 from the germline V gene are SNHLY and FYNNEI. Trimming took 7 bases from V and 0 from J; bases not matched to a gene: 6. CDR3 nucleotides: TGTGCCAGCAAAAGAGGGGACAGCTCCTACGAGCAGTACTTC. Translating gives CASKRGDSSYEQYF.

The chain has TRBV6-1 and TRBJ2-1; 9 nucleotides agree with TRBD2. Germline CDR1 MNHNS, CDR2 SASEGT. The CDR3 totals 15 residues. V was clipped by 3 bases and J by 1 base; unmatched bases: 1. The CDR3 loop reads CASSDSGRSYNEQFF. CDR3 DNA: TGTGCCAGCAGTGATAGCGGGAGATCCTACAATGAGCAGTTCTTC.